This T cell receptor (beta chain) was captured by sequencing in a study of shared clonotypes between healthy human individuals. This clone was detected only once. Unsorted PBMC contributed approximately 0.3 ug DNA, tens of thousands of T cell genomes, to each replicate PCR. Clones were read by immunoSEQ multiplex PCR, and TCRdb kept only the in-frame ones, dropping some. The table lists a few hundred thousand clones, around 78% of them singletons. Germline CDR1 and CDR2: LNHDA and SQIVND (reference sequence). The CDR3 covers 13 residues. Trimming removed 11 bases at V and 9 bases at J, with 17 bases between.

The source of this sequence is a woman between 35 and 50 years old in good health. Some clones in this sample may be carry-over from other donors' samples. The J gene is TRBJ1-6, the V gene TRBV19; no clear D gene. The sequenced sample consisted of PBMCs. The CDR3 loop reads CAGLGGYGSPLHF. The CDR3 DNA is TGTGCCGGTTTAGGAGGGTATGGTTCACCCCTCCACTTT.